This T cell receptor (beta chain) appears in the sequencing data of a study of blood T cell repertoires in COVID-19. Study in general: Acute and convalescent COVID-19 samples came from the United States, Italy and Spain. T cells, B-cell-depleted T cells, or PBMCs supplied cDNA or gDNA.

The CDR3 runs 14 residues. V was pared by 1 base and J by 7 bases, with 13 bases between. Germline values: CDR1 LGHDT, CDR2 YNNKEL (reference sequence). This clone was detected only a few times. TCRdb's table, derived via immunoSEQ multiplex PCR, lists solely in-frame clones and lacks some. The data hold approximately 180,000 clones, with about 87% observed a single time. The chain links TRBV3-1 (or the pseudogene TRBV3-2) to TRBJ1-1; possibly TRBD1 for D (5 bases). The sequencing sample was made of peripheral blood. The TCR was taken from a woman between 65 and 79 years old with COVID-19, enrolled during active disease. In DNA, the CDR3 is TGTGCCAGCAGCCAAGCCACAGGCGCCAATGAAGCTTTCTTT. Translated: CASSQATGANEAFF.